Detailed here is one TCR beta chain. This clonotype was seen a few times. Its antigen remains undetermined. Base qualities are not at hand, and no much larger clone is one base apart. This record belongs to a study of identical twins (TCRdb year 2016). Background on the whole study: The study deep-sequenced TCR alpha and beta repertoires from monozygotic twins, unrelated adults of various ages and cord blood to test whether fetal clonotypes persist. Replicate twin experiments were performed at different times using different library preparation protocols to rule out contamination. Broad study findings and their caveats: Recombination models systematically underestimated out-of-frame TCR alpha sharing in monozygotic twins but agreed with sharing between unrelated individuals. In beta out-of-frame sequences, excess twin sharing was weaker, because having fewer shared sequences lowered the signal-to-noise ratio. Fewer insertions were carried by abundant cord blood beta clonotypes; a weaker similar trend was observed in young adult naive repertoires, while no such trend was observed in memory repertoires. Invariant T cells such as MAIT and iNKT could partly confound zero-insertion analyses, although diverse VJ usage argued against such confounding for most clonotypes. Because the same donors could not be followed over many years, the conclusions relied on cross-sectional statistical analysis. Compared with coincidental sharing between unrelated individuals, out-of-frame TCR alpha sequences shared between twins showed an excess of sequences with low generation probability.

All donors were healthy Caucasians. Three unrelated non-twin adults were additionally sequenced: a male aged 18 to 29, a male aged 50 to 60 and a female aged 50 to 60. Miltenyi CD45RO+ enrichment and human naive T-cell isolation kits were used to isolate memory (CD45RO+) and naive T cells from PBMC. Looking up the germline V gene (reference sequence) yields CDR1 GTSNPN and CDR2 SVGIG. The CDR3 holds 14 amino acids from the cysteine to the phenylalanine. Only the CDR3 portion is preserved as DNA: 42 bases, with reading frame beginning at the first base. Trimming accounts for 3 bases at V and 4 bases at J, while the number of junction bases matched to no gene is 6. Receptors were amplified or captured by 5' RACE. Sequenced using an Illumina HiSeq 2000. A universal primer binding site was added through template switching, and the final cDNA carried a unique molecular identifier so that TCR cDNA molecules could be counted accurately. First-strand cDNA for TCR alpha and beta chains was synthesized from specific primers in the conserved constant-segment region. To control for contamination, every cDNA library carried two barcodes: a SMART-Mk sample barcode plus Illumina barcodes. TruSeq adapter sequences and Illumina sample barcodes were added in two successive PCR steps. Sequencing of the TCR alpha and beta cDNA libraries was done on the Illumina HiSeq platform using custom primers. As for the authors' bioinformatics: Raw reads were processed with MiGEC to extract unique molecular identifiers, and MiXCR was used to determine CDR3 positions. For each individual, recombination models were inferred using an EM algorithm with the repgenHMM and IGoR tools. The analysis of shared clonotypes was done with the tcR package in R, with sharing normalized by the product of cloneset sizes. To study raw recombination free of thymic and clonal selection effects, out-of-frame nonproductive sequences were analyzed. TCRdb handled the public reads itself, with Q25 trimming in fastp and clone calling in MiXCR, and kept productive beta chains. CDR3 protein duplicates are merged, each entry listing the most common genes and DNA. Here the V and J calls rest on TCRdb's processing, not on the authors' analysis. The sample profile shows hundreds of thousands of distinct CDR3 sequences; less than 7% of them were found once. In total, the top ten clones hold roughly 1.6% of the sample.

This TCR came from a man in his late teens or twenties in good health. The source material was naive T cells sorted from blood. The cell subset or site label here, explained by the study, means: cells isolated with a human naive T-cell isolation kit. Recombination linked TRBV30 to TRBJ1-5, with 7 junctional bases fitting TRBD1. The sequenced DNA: TGTGCCTGGAGGTCAGGGGGTAGGAATCAGCCCCAGCATTTT. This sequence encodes CAWRSGGRNQPQHF.